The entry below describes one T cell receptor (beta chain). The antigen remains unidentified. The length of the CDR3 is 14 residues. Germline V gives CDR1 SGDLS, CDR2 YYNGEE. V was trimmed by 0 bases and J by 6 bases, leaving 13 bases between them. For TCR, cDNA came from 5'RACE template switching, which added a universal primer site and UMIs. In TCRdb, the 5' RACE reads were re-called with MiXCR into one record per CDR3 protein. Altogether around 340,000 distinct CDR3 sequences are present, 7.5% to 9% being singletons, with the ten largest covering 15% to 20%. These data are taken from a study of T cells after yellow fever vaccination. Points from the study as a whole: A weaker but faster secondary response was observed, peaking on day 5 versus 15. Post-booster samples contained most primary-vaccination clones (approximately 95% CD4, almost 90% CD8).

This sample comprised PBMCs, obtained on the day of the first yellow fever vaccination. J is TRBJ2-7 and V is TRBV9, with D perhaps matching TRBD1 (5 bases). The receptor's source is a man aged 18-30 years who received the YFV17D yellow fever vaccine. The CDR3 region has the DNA TGTGCCAGCAGCGTAGATCAGGGCCGGAGCGAGCAGTACTTC. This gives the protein CASSVDQGRSEQYF.